The rows below give T cell receptor beta chains drawn from one sample of a study of shared clonotypes between healthy human individuals. The assay was immunoSEQ multiplex PCR, and TCRdb's table has in-frame clones only and misses some. This sample has about 980,000 clones; about three quarters occur once, and the top ten carry about 1.5%. The specimen was memory CD4+ T cells sorted from blood. The receptors derive from a man in his late teens or twenties in good health. The CDR3 runs from the conserved cysteine through the conserved F or W. A D gene is named only where the DNA matches it firmly. The size of a clone is reported for some rows only, either as once, few or many, or as a class for expanded clones.

d_gene	v_gene	len	j_gene	abundance	CDR3aa	CDR3nt
TRBD2	TRBV19	16	TRBJ2-7	once	CASSPGTSGARYEQYF	TGTGCCAGTAGCCCCGGGACTAGCGGGGCCCGCTACGAGCAGTACTTC
.	TRBV7-2	15	TRBJ1-1	.	CASSLDRVGNTEAFF	TGTGCCAGCAGCTTAGACAGGGTCGGGAACACTGAAGCTTTCTTT
TRBD1	TRBV5-1	17	TRBJ2-7	.	CASSSRDRVILGYEQYF	TGCGCCAGCAGCTCCCGGGACAGGGTAATTTTGGGCTACGAGCAGTACTTC
.	TRBV7-9	16	TRBJ2-1	.	CASSLAGQAAYNEQFF	TGTGCCAGCAGCTTAGCTGGGCAGGCAGCCTACAATGAGCAGTTCTTC
TRBD2	TRBV7-2	13	TRBJ2-2	.	CASSGREAGELFF	TGTGCCAGCAGCGGACGGGAGGCCGGGGAGCTGTTTTTT
TRBD2	TRBV7-2	15	TRBJ2-5	.	CASRPGLAQLGTQYF	TGTGCCAGCAGACCGGGACTAGCCCAATTGGGGACCCAGTACTTC
TRBD1	TRBV5-4	15	TRBJ1-1	.	CASSRAGQKNTEAFF	TGTGCCAGCAGCCGGGCGGGACAGAAGAACACTGAAGCTTTCTTT
.	TRBV7-2	13	TRBJ1-1	many	CASKTRSTTEAFF	TGTGCCAGCAAAACCCGATCGACCACTGAAGCTTTCTTT
.	TRBV11-2	13	TRBJ2-2	.	CASSWTNTGELFF	TGTGCCAGCAGCTGGACAAACACCGGGGAGCTGTTTTTT
TRBD2	TRBV19	16	TRBJ2-7	.	CASSGLAGDSGNEQYF	TGTGCCAGTAGTGGACTAGCGGGGGATTCGGGGAACGAGCAGTACTTC
.	TRBV19	14	TRBJ1-4	few	CASSISATNEKLFF	TGTGCCAGTAGTATATCCGCAACTAATGAAAAACTGTTTTTT
.	TRBV5-5	14	TRBJ1-5	.	CASSLAGINQPQHF	TGTGCCAGCAGCTTGGCAGGGATCAATCAGCCCCAGCATTTT
TRBD1	TRBV28	16	TRBJ1-5	.	CASSSRTGGSNQPQHF	TGTGCCAGCAGTTCTCGGACAGGGGGGAGCAATCAGCCCCAGCATTTT
.	TRBV7-2	17	TRBJ1-1	once	CASSSQAGTSGGTEAFF	TGTGCCAGCAGCTCTCAGGCAGGGACGTCGGGTGGGACTGAAGCTTTCTTT
.	TRBV5-1	15	TRBJ2-1	.	CASRNAEISYNEQFF	TGCGCCAGCCGTAATGCTGAGATCTCCTACAATGAGCAGTTCTTC
TRBD2	TRBV6-1	13	TRBJ2-7	.	CASTTSGSDEQYF	TGTGCCAGCACGACTAGCGGGAGCGACGAGCAGTACTTC
.	TRBV27	14	TRBJ1-1	once	CASKRAGVNTEAFF	TGTGCCAGCAAGCGAGCTGGGGTGAACACTGAAGCTTTCTTT
TRBD1	TRBV28	15	TRBJ2-7	.	CASRLGTGGSYEQYF	TGTGCCAGCAGGTTAGGGACAGGGGGTTCCTACGAGCAGTACTTC
.	TRBV7-8	13	TRBJ1-3	.	CASSSRTGNTIYF	TGTGCCAGCAGCTCCCGTACCGGAAACACCATATATTTT
.	TRBV10-3	14	TRBJ2-2	.	CAIRETSNTGELFF	TGTGCCATCAGGGAAACCTCGAACACCGGGGAGCTGTTTTTT
.	TRBV7-9	16	TRBJ1-2	few	CASSLWGRQGNYGYTF	TGTGCCAGCAGCTTATGGGGCCGGCAGGGTAACTATGGCTACACCTTC
TRBD2	TRBV27	16	TRBJ2-2	.	CASSSGLAGYTGELFF	TGTGCCAGCAGCTCCGGACTAGCGGGATACACCGGGGAGCTGTTTTTT
TRBD1	TRBV6-5	13	TRBJ1-2	.	CASSYSTGGGYTF	TGTGCCAGCAGTTACTCGACAGGGGGAGGCTACACCTTC
.	TRBV9	16	TRBJ2-2	.	CASSPNPSLNTGELFF	TGTGCCAGCAGCCCCAACCCCTCCTTAAACACCGGGGAGCTGTTTTTT
.	TRBV11-2	14	TRBJ2-7	.	CASSLDRFSYEQYF	TGTGCCAGCAGCTTAGACAGGTTCTCCTACGAGCAGTACTTC
TRBD1	TRBV11-2	14	TRBJ2-2	.	CASSLSGQAGELFF	TGTGCCAGCAGCTTATCGGGACAGGCCGGGGAGCTGTTTTTT
.	TRBV28	16	TRBJ1-1	few	CASSTPGGQGGTEAFF	TGTGCCAGCAGTACCCCGGGGGGGCAGGGTGGGACTGAAGCTTTCTTT
TRBD1	TRBV6-5	14	TRBJ2-3	.	CASRPPTGSDTQYF	TGTGCCAGCAGACCCCCGACAGGGTCAGATACGCAGTATTTT
TRBD1	TRBV10-1	13	TRBJ1-6	.	CASSPGQGSPLHF	TGCGCCAGCAGTCCGGGACAGGGGTCACCCCTCCACTTT
.	TRBV7-8	17	TRBJ1-3	.	CASSSGQPKASGNTIYF	TGTGCCAGCAGCTCAGGACAGCCTAAAGCCTCTGGAAACACCATATATTTT
.	TRBV4-1	17	TRBJ1-4	once	CASSQGSLIPTNEKLFF	TGCGCCAGCAGCCAAGGGTCCCTAATACCAACTAATGAAAAACTGTTTTTT
.	TRBV29-1	13	TRBJ2-3	.	CSARQDSTDTQYF	TGCAGCGCCAGACAGGATAGCACAGATACGCAGTATTTT
.	TRBV6-5	15	TRBJ1-3	many	CASRSLKSSGNTIYF	TGTGCCAGCAGGTCTTTGAAGAGCTCTGGAAACACCATATATTTT
.	TRBV2	11	TRBJ2-1	.	CASGREGEQFF	TGTGCCAGCGGTCGAGAGGGCGAGCAGTTCTTC
.	TRBV5-1	15	TRBJ1-4	.	CASNKGGATNEKLFF	TGCGCCAGCAACAAAGGGGGGGCAACTAATGAAAAACTGTTTTTT
.	TRBV4-1	16	TRBJ1-3	.	CASSQDQGKLGNTIYF	TGCGCCAGCAGCCAAGATCAAGGGAAGCTCGGAAACACCATATATTTT
TRBD2	TRBV5-1	14	TRBJ2-5	.	CASSRRGAQETQYF	TGCGCCAGCAGCCGGCGGGGGGCCCAAGAGACCCAGTACTTC
.	TRBV7-9	13	TRBJ1-2	many	CASSLEQSYGYTF	TGTGCCAGCAGCTTAGAGCAGAGCTATGGCTACACCTTC
.	TRBV18	14	TRBJ2-7	.	CASSPLGSTYEQYF	TGTGCCAGCTCACCCCTCGGGTCCACCTACGAGCAGTACTTC
.	TRBV7-2	16	TRBJ2-7	.	CASSLDGNFRSYEQYF	TGTGCCAGCAGCTTAGACGGGAATTTCAGATCCTACGAGCAGTACTTC
.	TRBV5-4	13	TRBJ1-1	.	CASSSPGISEAFF	TGTGCCAGCAGCTCTCCAGGAATTAGTGAAGCTTTCTTT
.	TRBV21-1	17	TRBJ2-5	many	CASSTQGRAGLQETQYF	TGTGCCAGCAGCACTCAGGGACGGGCGGGGCTCCAAGAGACCCAGTACTTC
TRBD1	TRBV7-2	15	TRBJ1-4	once	CASSSRQGLTEKLFF	TGTGCCAGCAGCTCCCGACAGGGTCTCACTGAAAAACTGTTTTTT
.	TRBV5-6	11	TRBJ2-1	once	CASSSGGPQVF	TGTGCCAGCAGCTCGGGGGGCCCCCAAGTCTTC
.	TRBV4-1	16	TRBJ1-4	.	CASSQGPGPGGEKLFF	TGCGCCAGCAGCCAAGGCCCGGGGCCGGGGGGTGAAAAACTGTTTTTT
TRBD1	TRBV11-2	15	TRBJ2-7	.	CASSWDSESSYEQYF	TGTGCCAGCAGCTGGGACAGCGAAAGCTCCTACGAGCAGTACTTC